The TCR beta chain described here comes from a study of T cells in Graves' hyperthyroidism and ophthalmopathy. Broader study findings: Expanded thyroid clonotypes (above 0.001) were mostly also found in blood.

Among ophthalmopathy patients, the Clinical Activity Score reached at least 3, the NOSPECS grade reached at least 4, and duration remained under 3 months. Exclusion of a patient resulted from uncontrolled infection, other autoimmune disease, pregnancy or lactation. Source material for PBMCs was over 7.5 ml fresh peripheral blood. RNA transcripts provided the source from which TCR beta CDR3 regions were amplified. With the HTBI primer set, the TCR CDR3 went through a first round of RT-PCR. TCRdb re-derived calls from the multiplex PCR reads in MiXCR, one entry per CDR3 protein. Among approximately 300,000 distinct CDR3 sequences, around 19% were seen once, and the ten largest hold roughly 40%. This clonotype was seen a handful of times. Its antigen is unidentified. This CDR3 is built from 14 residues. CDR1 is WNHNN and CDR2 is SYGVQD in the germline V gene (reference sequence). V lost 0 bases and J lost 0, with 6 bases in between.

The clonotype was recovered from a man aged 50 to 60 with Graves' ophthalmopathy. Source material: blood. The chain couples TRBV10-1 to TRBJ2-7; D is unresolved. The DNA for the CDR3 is TGCGCCAGCAGTGAGTCAGCGCACTCCTACGAGCAGTACTTC. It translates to CASSESAHSYEQYF.